This record covers a single T cell receptor beta chain. CDR1 and CDR2 (germline): ENHRY, SYGVKD. V lost 10 bases to trimming and J lost 3 bases; unmatched junction nucleotides: 10. CDR3 length: 14 amino acids. Profiled with immunoSEQ multiplex PCR; TCRdb holds only in-frame clones, not every one. The table has about 350,000 clones, 88% seen once. The sample is drawn from a study of blood T cell repertoires in COVID-19. As for the study in general: Samples representing acute and convalescent COVID-19 were sourced from the United States, Italy and Spain. From T cells, B-cell-depleted T cells, or PBMCs came the material, which was cDNA or gDNA.

No more than 2 weeks before study entry, exposed participants had met a case of COVID-19. Sequences were obtained from PBMCs or T cells enriched from blood (not recorded which). The chain is built from TRBV10-3 and TRBJ2-5; TRBD1 matches 8 bases. The sequence was collected from a woman aged 25 to 39 who had been exposed to COVID-19. Here the CDR3 reads CATAAGTGKETQYF. The CDR3, as DNA: TGTGCCACCGCCGCCGGGACAGGAAAAGAGACCCAGTACTTC.